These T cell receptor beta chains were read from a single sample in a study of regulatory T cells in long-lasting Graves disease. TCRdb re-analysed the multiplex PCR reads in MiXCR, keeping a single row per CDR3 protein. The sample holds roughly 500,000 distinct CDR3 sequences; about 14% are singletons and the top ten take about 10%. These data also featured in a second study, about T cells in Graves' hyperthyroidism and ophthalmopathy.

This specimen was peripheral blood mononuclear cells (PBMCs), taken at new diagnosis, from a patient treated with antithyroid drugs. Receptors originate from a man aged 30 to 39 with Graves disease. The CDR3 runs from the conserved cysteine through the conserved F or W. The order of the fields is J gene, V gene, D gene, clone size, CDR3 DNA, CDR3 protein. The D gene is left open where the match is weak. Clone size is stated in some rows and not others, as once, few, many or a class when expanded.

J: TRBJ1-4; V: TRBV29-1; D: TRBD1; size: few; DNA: TGCAGCGTAGAGGGACAGGGCGGCGAAAAACTGTTTTTT; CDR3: CSVEGQGGEKLFF
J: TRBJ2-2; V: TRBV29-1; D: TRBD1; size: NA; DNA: TGCAGCAGCCGGGACAGGGACACCGGGGAGCTGTTTTTT; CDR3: CSSRDRDTGELFF
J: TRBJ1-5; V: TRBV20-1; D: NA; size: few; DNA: TGCAGTGCTAAGGGTACGGGTAATCAGCCCCAGCATTTT; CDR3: CSAKGTGNQPQHF
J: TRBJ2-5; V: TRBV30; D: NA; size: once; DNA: TGTGCCTGGAGTTTAACTAGAAAAGAGACCCAGTACTTC; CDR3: CAWSLTRKETQYF
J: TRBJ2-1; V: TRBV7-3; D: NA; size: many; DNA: TGTGCCAGCAGCCCCGGGGGCGGGGGAGGTATTAATGAGCAGTTCTTC; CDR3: CASSPGGGGGINEQFF
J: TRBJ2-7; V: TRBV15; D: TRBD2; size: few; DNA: TGTGCCACCAGCAGGTACCTACAGCGGGATGGGCACGAGCAGTACTTC; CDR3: CATSRYLQRDGHEQYF
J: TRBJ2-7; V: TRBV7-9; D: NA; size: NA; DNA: TGTGCCAGCAGCTTATCGGGATTCGCCTACGAGCAGTACTTC; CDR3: CASSLSGFAYEQYF
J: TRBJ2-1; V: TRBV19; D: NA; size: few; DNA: TGTGCCAGTAGCCCTGACTCCGTTTCGAGCAATGAGCAGTTCTTC; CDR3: CASSPDSVSSNEQFF
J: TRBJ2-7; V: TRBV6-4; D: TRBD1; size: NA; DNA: TGTGCCAGCAGTAGGAGGGGACAGGGGAACTACGAGCAGTACTTC; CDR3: CASSRRGQGNYEQYF
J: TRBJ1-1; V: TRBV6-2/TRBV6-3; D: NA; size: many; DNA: TGTGCCAGCATAGGTCTTTCCCTTTCCGGAAAAGCTTTCTTT; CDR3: CASIGLSLSGKAFF
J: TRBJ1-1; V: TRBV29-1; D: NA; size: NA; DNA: TGCAGCGTTGAAGGGGGGGGGGGCGCTTACACTGAAGCTTTCTTT; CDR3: CSVEGGGGAYTEAFF
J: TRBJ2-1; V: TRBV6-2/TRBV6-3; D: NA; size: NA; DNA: TGTGCCAGCAGTTACGCCGACCCTGCCGGCGAGCAGTTCTTC; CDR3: CASSYADPAGEQFF
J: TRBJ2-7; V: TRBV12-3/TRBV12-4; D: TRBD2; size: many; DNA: TGTGCCAGCGGCCACGGGACTAGTTCCTTCTTC; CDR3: CASGHGTSSFF
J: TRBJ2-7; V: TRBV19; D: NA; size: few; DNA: TGTGCCAGTAGTATAGATGGAGGAGGTAGCGGAGGACACCTCGAGCAGTACTTC; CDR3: CASSIDGGGSGGHLEQYF
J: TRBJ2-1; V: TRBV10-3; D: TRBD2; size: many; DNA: TGTGCCATCAGTGAGCCAGAGGGAGCGGGAGGGGACAATGAGCAGTTCTTC; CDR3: CAISEPEGAGGDNEQFF
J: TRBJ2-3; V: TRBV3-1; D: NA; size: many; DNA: TGTGCCAGCAGCCCTGATCTGTCCTCTAGCACAGATACGCAGTATTTT; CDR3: CASSPDLSSSTDTQYF
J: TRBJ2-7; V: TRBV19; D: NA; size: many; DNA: TGTGCCAGTAAAGGAGGGGGCTACGAGCAGTACTTC; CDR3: CASKGGGYEQYF
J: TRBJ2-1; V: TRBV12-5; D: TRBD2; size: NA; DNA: TGTGCTAGTGGTTTTTGGGGGAGGGCCCTCTACAATGAGCAGTTCTTC; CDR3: CASGFWGRALYNEQFF
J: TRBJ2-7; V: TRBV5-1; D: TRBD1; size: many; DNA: TGCGCCAGCAGCTTGACGAGGACAGGGGCCTCCTACGAGCAGTACTTC; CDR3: CASSLTRTGASYEQYF
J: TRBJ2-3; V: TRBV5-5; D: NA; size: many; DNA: TGTGCCAGCAGTCCTCCCCAAGGACTCCTTAGCACAGATACGCAGTATTTT; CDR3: CASSPPQGLLSTDTQYF
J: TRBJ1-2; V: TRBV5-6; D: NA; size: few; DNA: TGTGCCAGCAGCAATCCTATGAGTGGGGCGGATGGCTACACCTTC; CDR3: CASSNPMSGADGYTF
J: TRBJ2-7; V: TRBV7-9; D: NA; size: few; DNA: TGTGCCAGCAGCTGGTTGCAGGGTCCCTTCCACGAGCAGTACTTC; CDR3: CASSWLQGPFHEQYF
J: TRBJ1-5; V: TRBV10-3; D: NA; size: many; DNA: TGTGCCATCAGTAACACCGGACGAGGTAATCAGCCCCAGCATTTT; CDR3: CAISNTGRGNQPQHF
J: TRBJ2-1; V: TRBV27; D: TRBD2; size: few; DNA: TGTGCCAGCAGTTTGACTAGCGATGAGCAGTTCTTC; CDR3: CASSLTSDEQFF
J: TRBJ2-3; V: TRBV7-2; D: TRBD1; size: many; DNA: TGTGCCAGCAGCCCAGGGGGTAGCCCGCAGTATTTT; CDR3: CASSPGGSPQYF
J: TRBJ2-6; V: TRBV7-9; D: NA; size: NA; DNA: TGTGCCAGCAGCCTCGTTATCTCTGGGGCCAACGTCCTGACTTTC; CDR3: CASSLVISGANVLTF
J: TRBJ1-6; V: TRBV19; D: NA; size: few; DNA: TGTGCCAGTAGTATCGGGGACTACGGGAATTCACCCCTCCACTTT; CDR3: CASSIGDYGNSPLHF
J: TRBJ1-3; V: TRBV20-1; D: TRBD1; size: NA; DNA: TGCAGTGCTAAGGGACAGACAGCTGGAAACACCATATATTTT; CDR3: CSAKGQTAGNTIYF
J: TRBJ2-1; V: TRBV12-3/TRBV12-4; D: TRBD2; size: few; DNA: TGTGCCAGCAGTGGGGGGGGGACTAGCGGGAGAGGAGAGCAGTTCTTC; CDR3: CASSGGGTSGRGEQFF
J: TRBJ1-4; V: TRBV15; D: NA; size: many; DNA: TGTGCCACCAGCCGAGAGGGAAAGGAAAAACTGTTTTTT; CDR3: CATSREGKEKLFF
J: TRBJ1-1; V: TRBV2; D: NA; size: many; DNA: TGTGCCAACAAACCCACAGGGACTAATGAAGCTTTCTTT; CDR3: CANKPTGTNEAFF
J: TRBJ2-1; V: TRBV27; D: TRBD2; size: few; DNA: TGTGCCAGCAGTTTTCTGACTAGCGGCACCTACAATGAGCAGTTCTTC; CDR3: CASSFLTSGTYNEQFF
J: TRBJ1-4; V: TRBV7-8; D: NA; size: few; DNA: TGTGCCAGCAGCCCCTGGGGGGCAGATAATGAAAAACTGTTTTTT; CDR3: CASSPWGADNEKLFF
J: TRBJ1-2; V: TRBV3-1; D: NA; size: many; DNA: TGTGCCAGCAGCTTCATCGACGGGGGGGATGGCTACACCTTC; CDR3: CASSFIDGGDGYTF
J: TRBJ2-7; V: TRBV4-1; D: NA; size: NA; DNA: TGCGCCAGCAGCCGGAGGGTGACTTCGACCTACGAGCAGTACTTC; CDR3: CASSRRVTSTYEQYF
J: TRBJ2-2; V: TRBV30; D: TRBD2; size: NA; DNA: TGTGCCTGGAGTGAGGTAGCGGGAGAACCCGGGGAGCTGTTTTTT; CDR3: CAWSEVAGEPGELFF
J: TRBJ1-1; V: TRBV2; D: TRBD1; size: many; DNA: TGTGCCAGCAGTGAAGGGACAGGTGGGACTGAAGCTTTCTTT; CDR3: CASSEGTGGTEAFF
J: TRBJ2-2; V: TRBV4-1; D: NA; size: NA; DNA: TGCGCCAGCAGCCAAGACGAGATTCGGGCCGGGGAGCTGTTTTTT; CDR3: CASSQDEIRAGELFF
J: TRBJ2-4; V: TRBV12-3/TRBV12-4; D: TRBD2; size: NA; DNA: TGTGCCAGCAGTTGGGGCGCGGGAGGAAGAAACATTCAGTACTTC; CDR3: CASSWGAGGRNIQYF
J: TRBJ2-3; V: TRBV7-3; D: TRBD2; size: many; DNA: TGTGCCAGCAGCTTATACGGGAGGGCCGGAGATACGCAGTATTTT; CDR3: CASSLYGRAGDTQYF
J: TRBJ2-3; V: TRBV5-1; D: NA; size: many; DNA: TGTGCCAGCAGCATGACCCAGCGGGCCACAGATACGCAGTATTTT; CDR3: CASSMTQRATDTQYF
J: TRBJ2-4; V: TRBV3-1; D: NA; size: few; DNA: TGTGCCAGCAGCCAAGCTTTAGGAGCGGCAGCCAAAAACATTCAGTACTTC; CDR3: CASSQALGAAAKNIQYF
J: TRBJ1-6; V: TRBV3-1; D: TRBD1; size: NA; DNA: TGTGCCAGCAGTCAGGACAGGAGCTCCTATAATTCACCCCTCCACTTT; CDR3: CASSQDRSSYNSPLHF
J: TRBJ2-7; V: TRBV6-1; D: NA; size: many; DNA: TGTGCCAGCAGTAAGGACCTTTACGAGCAGTACTTC; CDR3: CASSKDLYEQYF
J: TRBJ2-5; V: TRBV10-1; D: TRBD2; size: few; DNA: TGCGCCAGCAGTGACGGAGCGGGAGGGGCCCAAGAGGCCCAGTACTTC; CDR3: CASSDGAGGAQEAQYF
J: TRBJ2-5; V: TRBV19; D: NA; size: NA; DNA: TGTGCCAGTAGTATTCGGGGGGACACAGAAGAGACCCAGTACTTC; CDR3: CASSIRGDTEETQYF
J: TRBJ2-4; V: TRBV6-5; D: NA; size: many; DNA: TGTGCCAGCAGTTACTCGCGGACCTCCTTTGGCAAAAACATTCAGTACTTC; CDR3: CASSYSRTSFGKNIQYF
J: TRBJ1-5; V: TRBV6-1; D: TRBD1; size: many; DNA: TGTGCCAGCATGGGGGTAGGGACAGGGCTCAATCAGCCCCAGCATTTT; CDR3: CASMGVGTGLNQPQHF
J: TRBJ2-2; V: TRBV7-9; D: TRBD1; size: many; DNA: TGTGCCAGCAGCTGGCCGGACAGGGGAACCGGGGAGCTGTTTTTT; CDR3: CASSWPDRGTGELFF
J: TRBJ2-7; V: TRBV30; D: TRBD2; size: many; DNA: TGTGCCGGAATCCCTAGCGGGATAGGATACGAGCAGTACTTC; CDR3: CAGIPSGIGYEQYF
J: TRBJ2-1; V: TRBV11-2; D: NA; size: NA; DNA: TGTGCCAGCAGCTTAATGAGGGAGAACAATGAGCAGTTCTTC; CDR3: CASSLMRENNEQFF
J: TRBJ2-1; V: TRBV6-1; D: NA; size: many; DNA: TGTGCCAACAGTGAAGCTCAGGGCAATGGGCAGTTCTTC; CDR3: CANSEAQGNGQFF
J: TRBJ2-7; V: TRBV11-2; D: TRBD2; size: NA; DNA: TGTGCCAGCAGCCCACTTAGCGGGAGGGGTAGCGAGCAGTACTTC; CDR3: CASSPLSGRGSEQYF
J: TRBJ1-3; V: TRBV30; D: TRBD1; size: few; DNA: TGTGCCTGGAGTGCGGACAGGAGCTCTGGAAACACCATATATTTT; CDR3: CAWSADRSSGNTIYF
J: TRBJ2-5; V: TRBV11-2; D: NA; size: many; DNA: TGTGCCAGCAGCACCCGGACAGTAGAGACCCAGTACTTC; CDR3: CASSTRTVETQYF